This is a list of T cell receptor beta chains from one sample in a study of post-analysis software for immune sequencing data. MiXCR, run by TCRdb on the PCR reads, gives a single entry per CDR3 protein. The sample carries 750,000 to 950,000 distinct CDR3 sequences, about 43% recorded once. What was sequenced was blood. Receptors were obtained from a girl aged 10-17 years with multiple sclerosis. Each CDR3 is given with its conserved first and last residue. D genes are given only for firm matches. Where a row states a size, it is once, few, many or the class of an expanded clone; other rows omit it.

CDR3 DNA: TGTGCCATCAGTGACAAGGGGACCCAGTACTTC; CDR3 protein: CAISDKGTQYF; clone size: .; V gene: TRBV10-3; J gene: TRBJ2-5; D gene: .
CDR3 DNA: TGTGCCAGCAGTTACGTCGGGAGTGGCTACACCTTC; CDR3 protein: CASSYVGSGYTF; clone size: .; V gene: TRBV6-2/TRBV6-3; J gene: TRBJ1-2; D gene: .
CDR3 DNA: TGCGCCAGCAGCCGGGACAATGGGGGCGAGCAGTACTTC; CDR3 protein: CASSRDNGGEQYF; clone size: .; V gene: TRBV5-1; J gene: TRBJ2-7; D gene: .
CDR3 DNA: TGCAGTGCTAGAGCGGGACCAGGAGGCGAGCAGTACTTC; CDR3 protein: CSARAGPGGEQYF; clone size: .; V gene: TRBV20-1; J gene: TRBJ2-7; D gene: .
CDR3 DNA: TGTGCCAGCAGCTTATGGGCGGGAGTGGGCACAGATACGCAGTATTTT; CDR3 protein: CASSLWAGVGTDTQYF; clone size: .; V gene: TRBV7-3; J gene: TRBJ2-3; D gene: TRBD2
CDR3 DNA: TGTGCCAGCAGTTTATCCAGGCACCGCGAGCAGTACTTC; CDR3 protein: CASSLSRHREQYF; clone size: once; V gene: TRBV27; J gene: TRBJ2-7; D gene: .
CDR3 DNA: TGTGCCAGCAGCCAAGATATGGCGGAATACGAGCAGTACTTC; CDR3 protein: CASSQDMAEYEQYF; clone size: few; V gene: TRBV4-2; J gene: TRBJ2-7; D gene: .
CDR3 DNA: TGCAGTGTCGGTAGCGGGAGGGCCAAAAACATTCAGTACTTC; CDR3 protein: CSVGSGRAKNIQYF; clone size: .; V gene: TRBV20-1; J gene: TRBJ2-4; D gene: TRBD2
CDR3 DNA: TGTGCCAGCAGCGAAGGAACTAGCGGCTACTATAATGAGCAGTTCTTC; CDR3 protein: CASSEGTSGYYNEQFF; clone size: .; V gene: TRBV5-7; J gene: TRBJ2-1; D gene: TRBD2
CDR3 DNA: TGTGCCAGCAGTGCCCGGACAGGGCATTCACCCCTCCACTTT; CDR3 protein: CASSARTGHSPLHF; clone size: .; V gene: TRBV25-1; J gene: TRBJ1-6; D gene: TRBD1
CDR3 DNA: TGCGCCAGCAGCTTAGACGGATCCCCCTTGGGGTACGAGCAGTACTTC; CDR3 protein: CASSLDGSPLGYEQYF; clone size: few; V gene: TRBV5-1; J gene: TRBJ2-7; D gene: .
CDR3 DNA: TGCGCCAGCAGGGCCCGGGGCAGCTACGAGCAGTACTTC; CDR3 protein: CASRARGSYEQYF; clone size: .; V gene: TRBV10-2; J gene: TRBJ2-7; D gene: .
CDR3 DNA: TGTGCCAGCGCAAGACAAACCGGTGGGGGCACAGATACGCAGTATTTT; CDR3 protein: CASARQTGGGTDTQYF; clone size: few; V gene: TRBV27; J gene: TRBJ2-3; D gene: .
CDR3 DNA: TGTGCCAGCAGCTTAGCCTCATATGAGCAGTTCTTC; CDR3 protein: CASSLASYEQFF; clone size: .; V gene: TRBV7-9; J gene: TRBJ2-1; D gene: .
CDR3 DNA: TGTGCCAGCAGCGGTTCCGTTAGCTCCTACAATGAGCAGTTCTTC; CDR3 protein: CASSGSVSSYNEQFF; clone size: .; V gene: TRBV3-1; J gene: TRBJ2-1; D gene: .
CDR3 DNA: TGCAGCGTTGAAGAGCGGGAGAGGAGCTCCTACGAGCAGTACTTC; CDR3 protein: CSVEERERSSYEQYF; clone size: .; V gene: TRBV29-1; J gene: TRBJ2-7; D gene: TRBD2
CDR3 DNA: TGCGCCAGCAGCTTGGGGGGGGACAACGAGCAGTACTTC; CDR3 protein: CASSLGGDNEQYF; clone size: .; V gene: TRBV5-1; J gene: TRBJ2-7; D gene: .
CDR3 DNA: TGTGCCAGCAGCCAAGCGGCCCCAGAAAGTTTTGAGCAGTACTTC; CDR3 protein: CASSQAAPESFEQYF; clone size: .; V gene: TRBV3-1; J gene: TRBJ2-5; D gene: .
CDR3 DNA: TGCGCCAGCAGATTCGGGGGACCGAACTACGAGCAGTACTTC; CDR3 protein: CASRFGGPNYEQYF; clone size: .; V gene: TRBV5-1; J gene: TRBJ2-7; D gene: .
CDR3 DNA: TGCGCCAGCAGCTTCGAATTCAATGAGCAGTTCTTC; CDR3 protein: CASSFEFNEQFF; clone size: few; V gene: TRBV5-1; J gene: TRBJ2-1; D gene: .
CDR3 DNA: TGTGCCAGCACCTTAGTGGCCGGGACAGAGTACCAAGAGACCCAGTACTTC; CDR3 protein: CASTLVAGTEYQETQYF; clone size: few; V gene: TRBV12-3/TRBV12-4; J gene: TRBJ2-5; D gene: TRBD1
CDR3 DNA: TGTGCCATCAGTGGCAGCGGGAGGGAAACTAGCACAGATACGCAGTATTTT; CDR3 protein: CAISGSGRETSTDTQYF; clone size: .; V gene: TRBV10-3; J gene: TRBJ2-3; D gene: TRBD2
CDR3 DNA: TGTGCCAGCAGCCAGGACGATTCAATACAGTATTTT; CDR3 protein: CASSQDDSIQYF; clone size: few; V gene: TRBV12-3/TRBV12-4; J gene: TRBJ2-3; D gene: .
CDR3 DNA: TGTGCCAGCAGCTTGGGTAGGACTAGCGGGAGGCAGACCCAGTACTTC; CDR3 protein: CASSLGRTSGRQTQYF; clone size: .; V gene: TRBV5-6; J gene: TRBJ2-5; D gene: TRBD2
CDR3 DNA: TGTGCCAGCAGCTATACAGGGGGTAACTCCTACAATGAGCGGTTCTTC; CDR3 protein: CASSYTGGNSYNERFF; clone size: .; V gene: TRBV7-6; J gene: TRBJ2-1; D gene: TRBD1
CDR3 DNA: TGCAGCGTTCCCGGGACCGAGGGCACAGATACGCAGTATTTT; CDR3 protein: CSVPGTEGTDTQYF; clone size: .; V gene: TRBV29-1; J gene: TRBJ2-3; D gene: .
CDR3 DNA: TGTGCCAGCAGCTCCCTGGGGAGTGAGCAGTTCTTC; CDR3 protein: CASSSLGSEQFF; clone size: few; V gene: TRBV9; J gene: TRBJ2-1; D gene: .
CDR3 DNA: TGTGCCAGCAGTTACCTGGACAGGCCGATGAACACTGAAGCTTTCTTT; CDR3 protein: CASSYLDRPMNTEAFF; clone size: .; V gene: TRBV28; J gene: TRBJ1-1; D gene: TRBD1
CDR3 DNA: TGCGCCAGCAGCCCCCTCGGACTAGCGGGGGTCCGGAACACCGGGGAGCTGTTTTTT; CDR3 protein: CASSPLGLAGVRNTGELFF; clone size: .; V gene: TRBV5-1; J gene: TRBJ2-2; D gene: TRBD2
CDR3 DNA: TGTGCCACCAGCTCCCGACTCCCCGACGAGCAGTACTTC; CDR3 protein: CATSSRLPDEQYF; clone size: .; V gene: TRBV15; J gene: TRBJ2-7; D gene: .
CDR3 DNA: TGTGCCACCAGCAGAAAGAAACAGGGTTTCGATGGCTACACCTTC; CDR3 protein: CATSRKKQGFDGYTF; clone size: few; V gene: TRBV15; J gene: TRBJ1-2; D gene: .
CDR3 DNA: TGCAGTGCTAAGGCTGGGGCGGGAGCGGCCAAAAACATTCAGTACTTC; CDR3 protein: CSAKAGAGAAKNIQYF; clone size: .; V gene: TRBV20-1; J gene: TRBJ2-4; D gene: TRBD2
CDR3 DNA: TGCAGTGCTAGCGGCAATCCAGAGGAGCAGCCCCAGCATTTT; CDR3 protein: CSASGNPEEQPQHF; clone size: .; V gene: TRBV20-1; J gene: TRBJ1-5; D gene: .
CDR3 DNA: TGTGCCACCAGCAGAGGAGGGGGGCTAGCCCCAGATACGCAGTATTTT; CDR3 protein: CATSRGGGLAPDTQYF; clone size: few; V gene: TRBV15; J gene: TRBJ2-3; D gene: .
CDR3 DNA: TGTGCCAGCAGCGCGTCAGGGTCCCGACTCTACGAGCAGTACTTC; CDR3 protein: CASSASGSRLYEQYF; clone size: few; V gene: TRBV9; J gene: TRBJ2-7; D gene: .
CDR3 DNA: TGCAGTGCTGGGACAGGTTTACAGTCAGAGACCCAGTACTTC; CDR3 protein: CSAGTGLQSETQYF; clone size: .; V gene: TRBV20-1; J gene: TRBJ2-5; D gene: TRBD1
CDR3 DNA: TGTGCCAGCAGCCAGGTTATGTTCCGCAATGAGCAGTTCTTC; CDR3 protein: CASSQVMFRNEQFF; clone size: .; V gene: TRBV3-1; J gene: TRBJ2-1; D gene: .
CDR3 DNA: TGCGCCAGCAGCGCTTCGGGCGGGAGTTCCGGGGAGCTGTTTTTT; CDR3 protein: CASSASGGSSGELFF; clone size: .; V gene: TRBV5-1; J gene: TRBJ2-2; D gene: TRBD2
CDR3 DNA: TGCGCCAGCAGCCAGGAACAGGGTTTCTATGGCTACACCTTC; CDR3 protein: CASSQEQGFYGYTF; clone size: .; V gene: TRBV4-1; J gene: TRBJ1-2; D gene: .
CDR3 DNA: TGTGCCAGCAGCATCGACAGGGCCAACTATGGCTACACCTTC; CDR3 protein: CASSIDRANYGYTF; clone size: few; V gene: TRBV28; J gene: TRBJ1-2; D gene: TRBD1
CDR3 DNA: TGTGCCAGCAGCTTGCTCCGGGCAGGGGGCAATGAGCAGTTCTTC; CDR3 protein: CASSLLRAGGNEQFF; clone size: few; V gene: TRBV7-3; J gene: TRBJ2-1; D gene: TRBD1
CDR3 DNA: TGTGCCGCCAGTGATCCCCGGGACAGTTTATACGAGCAGTACTTC; CDR3 protein: CAASDPRDSLYEQYF; clone size: .; V gene: TRBV24-1; J gene: TRBJ2-7; D gene: TRBD1